This T cell receptor (beta chain) was documented in a study of identical twins. Overall study results and limits: It was cross-sectional statistical analysis, not following the same donors, that the conclusions relied on.

The CDR3 is made up of 14 amino acids. Germline V gene data show CDR1 as WNHNN and CDR2 as SYGVQD (reference sequence). J gave up 6 bases and V 6 bases, and 7 bases lay outside the gene matches. In the case of this clonotype: The antigen remains unidentified.

Unique molecular identifiers were present on cDNA, and template switching added a universal primer site. MiXCR, run by TCRdb on the 5' RACE reads, gives a single entry per CDR3 protein. The data contain hundreds of thousands of distinct CDR3 sequences, more than 13% of them seen just once; the ten biggest clones take up approximately 10%. V and J are TRBV10-1 and TRBJ2-2; 7 nucleotides line up with TRBD2. This receptor was taken from a woman between 18 and 29 years old in good health. The specimen sequenced was memory (CD45RO+) T cells sorted from blood. This chain's CDR3 is CASREGLGAGELFF. The CDR3 coding sequence is TGCGCCAGCAGAGAAGGACTAGGGGCCGGGGAGCTGTTTTTT.